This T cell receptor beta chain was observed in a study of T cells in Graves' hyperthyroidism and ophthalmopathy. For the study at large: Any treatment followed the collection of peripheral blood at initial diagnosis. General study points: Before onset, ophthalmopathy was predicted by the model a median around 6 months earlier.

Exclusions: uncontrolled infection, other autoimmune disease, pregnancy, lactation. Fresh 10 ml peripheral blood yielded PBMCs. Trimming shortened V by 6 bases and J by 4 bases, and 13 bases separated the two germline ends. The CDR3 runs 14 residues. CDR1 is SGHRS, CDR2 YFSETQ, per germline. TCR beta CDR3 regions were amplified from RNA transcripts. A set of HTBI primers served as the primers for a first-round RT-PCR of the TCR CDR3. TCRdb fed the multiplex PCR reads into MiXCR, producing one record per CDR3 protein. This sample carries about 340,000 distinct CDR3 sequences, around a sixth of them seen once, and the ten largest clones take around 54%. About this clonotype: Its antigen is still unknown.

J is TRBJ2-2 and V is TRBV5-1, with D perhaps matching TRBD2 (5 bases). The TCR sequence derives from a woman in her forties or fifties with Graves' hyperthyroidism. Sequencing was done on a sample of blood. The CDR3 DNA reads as TGCGCCAGCAAACTGGAGGCGGCCACCGGGGAGCTGTTTTTT. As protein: CASKLEAATGELFF.